This T cell receptor beta chain was identified during a study of blood T cells in healthy people across ages. On the study more broadly: Template switching retrieved approximately one barcoded beta molecule for each two T cells.

This CDR3 is 12 amino acids long. The V gene's germline CDR1 is SGHRS and CDR2 YFSETQ. Study-level findings and limits: Possibly, changes in expanded clonotypes were confounded because donor CMV status was unknown. Age showed a roughly linear inverse relationship with TCR beta diversity per million T cells. There were more naive CD4+ cells and higher diversity in long-lived donors than in aged donors.

Next came a second PCR, run for about 7 to 11 cycles, which used a sample-barcoded 5' primer along with a J-beta primer mix. TCRdb reprocessed the 5' RACE reads with MiXCR, giving one entry per CDR3 protein. This sample has 800,000 or so distinct CDR3 sequences; approximately 25% occur once, and the top ten carry approximately 4%. This clonotype was detected ten times or more. Its antigen is as yet unknown. One end of the junction does not line up with germline, which may come from a read error. The same sample was also used in a study of T cells of mothers and their children.

Sequencing used blood. The chain is built from TRBV5-1 and TRBJ1-1; D remains ambiguous. This TCR came from a boy aged 5-17 years in good health. Here the CDR3 reads CASSLVGTEAFF. The CDR3 DNA reads TGTGCCAGCAGCTTAGTCGGCACTGAAGCTTTCTTT.